These 16 T cell receptor beta chains were sequenced from one sample in a study of blood T cell repertoires in COVID-19. Profiling relied on immunoSEQ multiplex PCR, and the TCRdb table lists in-frame clones only, not all of them. The data hold 200,000 to 300,000 clones, with around nine tenths observed a single time. The specimen sequenced was PBMCs or T cells enriched from blood (not recorded which). The receptors shown here come from a woman between 18 and 29 years old who had recovered from COVID-19.

This chain joins TRBV4-3 and TRBJ1-6; 7 nucleotides agree with TRBD1. Germline V gives CDR1 LGHNA, CDR2 YSLEER. The CDR3 loop spans 17 amino acids. V trimming: 0 bases; J trimming: 8 bases; junction bases outside the gene matches: 10. The CDR3 is CASSQDKSDRSYSPLHF. The CDR3, as DNA: TGCGCCAGCAGCCAAGATAAGTCGGACAGGTCTTATTCACCCCTCCACTTT.

This clone was found once. The chain couples TRBV5-8 to TRBJ1-1; 7 positions agree with TRBD1. Germline values: CDR1 SGHTS, CDR2 YDEGEE. After removal of 3 bases from V and 8 bases from J, the junction contained 7 bases not matched to a gene. The CDR3 spans 13 residues. DNA for the CDR3: TGTGCCAGCAGCTCCATCGGGACAGTCGAAGCTTTCTTT. This translates into CASSSIGTVEAFF.

The rearrangement links TRBV7-9 to TRBJ1-4; 9 bases fit TRBD1. CDR3 size: 17 residues. J was trimmed by 0 bases and V by 0 bases; bases with no gene match: 2. From germline, CDR1 is SEHNR and CDR2 FQNEAQ (reference sequence). For the CDR3, the DNA is TGTGCCAGCAGCTTAGCGGGACAGGGCGCAACTAATGAAAAACTGTTTTTT. Translated, it gives CASSLAGQGATNEKLFF.

In regard to this clone: One junction end does not reproduce the germline sequence, and a read error may be involved. V gene TRBV29-1 combines with J gene TRBJ2-7; 11 positions match TRBD1. The CDR3 is 15 amino acids. The germline V gene has CDR1 SQVTM and CDR2 ANQGSEA. The CDR3: CSVEDWDRGFFEQYF. DNA for the CDR3: TGCAGCGTGGAAGATTGGGACAGGGGGTTTTTCGAGCAGTACTTC.

This clone occurred a few times. The chain recombines TRBV29-1 with TRBJ1-3; 8 bases agree with TRBD1. From germline, CDR1 is SQVTM and CDR2 ANQGSEA. V lost 6 bases to trimming and J lost 2 bases; unmatched junction nucleotides: 3. The length of the CDR3 is 13 residues. CDR3 in DNA: TGCAGCGTCCGGACAGGGACTGGAAACACCATATATTTT. Protein sequence: CSVRTGTGNTIYF.

This chain connects TRBV7-9 to TRBJ1-3, with 7 positions matching TRBD1. Germline V CDR1 and CDR2: SEHNR, FQNEAQ (reference sequence). The CDR3 runs to 17 residues. The V gene end was trimmed by 3 bases and the J gene end by 1 base; junction bases not matched to a gene: 9. Here the CDR3 reads CASSLTALQGSGNTIYF. The CDR3 DNA reads TGTGCCAGCAGCTTGACCGCCCTACAGGGGTCTGGAAACACCATATATTTT.

The chain is built from TRBV7-2 and TRBJ1-1; 10 bases match TRBD1. In germline, CDR1 is SGHTA, CDR2 FQGNSA. Trimming cost V 3 bases and J 3 bases; bases outside gene matches: 10. There are 17 residues in the CDR3. CDR3 nucleotides: TGTGCCAGCAGCTTCCTGGGGACAGGGGCTTGGGACACTGAAGCTTTCTTT. Translating it yields CASSFLGTGAWDTEAFF.

The J gene is TRBJ2-1, the V gene TRBV11-3; 9 bases are shared with TRBD2. The CDR3 covers 18 residues. Germline CDR1 reads SGHNT; CDR2 reads YENEEA. The trim removed 3 bases at V and 4 bases at J, leaving 13 bases unmatched. As DNA, the CDR3 is TGTGCCAGCAGCTTTTCGATTCTTGGCGGGGGGGAATACAATGAGCAGTTCTTC. Residues: CASSFSILGGGEYNEQFF.

The chain is built from TRBV6-2 or TRBV6-3 and TRBJ2-2; 9 bases align to TRBD1. The length of the CDR3 is 17 residues. Germline CDR1 MNHEY, CDR2 SVGEGT. After removal of 1 base from V and 4 bases from J, the junction contained 7 bases not matched to a gene. CDR3 sequence (DNA): TGTGCCAGCAGTTACTGGGGACAGGGTTGGGGCACCGGGGAGCTGTTTTTT. Residues: CASSYWGQGWGTGELFF.

This clone has just one count. The rearrangement links TRBV30 to TRBJ2-1, with 8 bases identical to TRBD2. The CDR3 is 13 amino acids. Looked up from germline, CDR1 is GTSNPN and CDR2 is SVGIG (reference sequence). Losses at the gene ends were 5 bases for V and 7 bases for J; bases not matched to a gene: 7. CDR3 in amino acids: CAWALAGPNEQFF. The CDR3 DNA reads TGTGCCTGGGCCCTAGCGGGCCCAAATGAGCAGTTCTTC. Full variable domain (remainder filled in from reference TRBV30 and TRBJ2-1): SQTIHQWPATLVQPVGSPLSLECTVEGTSNPNLYWYRQAAGRGLQLLFYSVGIGQISSEVPQNLSASRPQDRQFILSSKKLLLSDSGFYLCAWALAGPNEQFFGPGTRLTVL.

The rearrangement links TRBV7-2 to TRBJ2-5; tentative D call: TRBD1 (5 bases). Germline assignment: CDR1 SGHTA and CDR2 FQGNSA. The V and J ends lost 4 bases and 3 bases respectively, with 15 bases between them. The CDR3 is 15 residues long. The CDR3, as DNA: TGTGCCAGCAGCTCCCAGACGGCCAGGGAAGAGACCCAGTACTTC. It translates to CASSSQTAREETQYF.

The CDR3 reads CAWRTGGTGNTIYF. The CDR3 DNA sequence: TGTGCCTGGAGAACAGGGGGAACTGGAAACACCATATATTTT. The chain carries TRBV30 and TRBJ1-3; TRBD1 matches at 8 bases. V shed 3 bases, J shed 2 bases, and the junction held 3 bases outside the gene matches. The CDR3 has 14 residues. Germline V gene data show CDR1 as GTSNPN and CDR2 as SVGIG (reference sequence).

The CDR3 nucleotides read TGCGCCAGCAGCCAAGATAGGTTCCAGGGGAATCAGCCCCAGCATTTT. This codes for CASSQDRFQGNQPQHF. The chain joins TRBV4-3 to TRBJ1-5; D may be TRBD1 (6 bases). V lost 0 bases to trimming and J lost 4 bases, with 13 bases between them. CDR3 size: 16 residues. The germline gives CDR1 LGHNA, CDR2 YSLEER.

The V and J genes are TRBV21-1 and TRBJ1-4. TRBV21-1 represents a pseudogene. The length of the CDR3 is 13 residues. CDR3 nucleotides: TGTGCCAGCAGGTGGGGGGCTAATGAAAAACTGTTTTTT. It codes for CASRWGANEKLFF.

This chain connects TRBV5-4 to TRBJ1-2, with TRBD1 matching 7 bases. V was clipped by 4 bases and J by 0 bases; unmatched bases: 6. In germline, CDR1 is SGHNT, CDR2 YYREEE (reference sequence). This CDR3 is built from 15 residues. CDR3 coding DNA: TGTGCCAGCAGCGATCGGGACAGAGCTAACTATGGCTACACCTTC. Its protein product is CASSDRDRANYGYTF.

This chain connects TRBV12-5 to TRBJ2-1, with 8 bases matching TRBD1. V lost 7 bases to trimming and J lost 3 bases; unmatched junction nucleotides: 8. There are 15 residues in the CDR3. Germline CDR1 and CDR2: LGHNT and FRNRAP. The CDR3 nucleotides are TGTGCTAGTGCCTCGGGACAGGCTAGCTACAATGAGCAGTTCTTC. This translates into CASASGQASYNEQFF.